A selection of T cell receptor beta chains follows, all from one sample in a study of neoadjuvant anti-PD-1 for oral cavity cancer. The table came from immunoSEQ multiplex PCR; TCRdb's copy has only in-frame clones and leaves some out. This sample has 72,000 or so clones, with about 90% found just once. Sequences were derived from PBMCs, sampled after nivolumab (anti-PD-1) treatment. All receptors derive from a person between 40 and 80 years old with oral cavity squamous cell carcinoma. CDR3s include the opening cysteine and the closing phenylalanine or tryptophan. D genes are given only for firm matches. Where a row states a size, it is once, few, many or the class of an expanded clone; other rows omit it.

D gene | J gene | V gene | clone size | CDR3 DNA | CDR3 protein
- | TRBJ1-2 | TRBV19 | - | TGTGCCACAAACGACGGGTTCAACTATGGCTACACCTTC | CATNDGFNYGYTF
- | TRBJ2-1 | TRBV30 | - | TGTGCCTGGAGTGTACATCGACCGCGAGAGTTCTTC | CAWSVHRPREFF
- | TRBJ1-1 | TRBV13 | - | TGTGCCAGCAGATACTTGACAGAGAGAGCTTTCTTT | CASRYLTERAFF
- | TRBJ1-5 | TRBV10-3 | - | TGTGCCATCAGTGAGATGGCCAATTATCAGCCCCAGCATTTT | CAISEMANYQPQHF
- | TRBJ2-3 | TRBV27 | few | TGTGCCAGCAGTCCCCAGGGGGGTACGCAGTATTTT | CASSPQGGTQYF
- | TRBJ1-2 | TRBV30 | - | TGTGCCTGGAGTTCTGGCGCGGAGGGCTACACCTTC | CAWSSGAEGYTF
- | TRBJ2-3 | TRBV6-1 | - | TGTGCCAGCGGCCCACTGGGCACAGATACGCAGTATTTT | CASGPLGTDTQYF
- | TRBJ2-3 | TRBV6-1 | - | TGTGCCAGCAGTGACAAACAGGGGGAGGGCTCAGATACGCAGTATTTT | CASSDKQGEGSDTQYF
TRBD1 | TRBJ2-2 | TRBV9 | - | TGTGCCAGCAGCCCAGGACAGGGGACCGGGGAGCTGTTTTTT | CASSPGQGTGELFF
- | TRBJ2-3 | TRBV6-4 | - | TGTGCCAGCAGCCCTTTGGTGATAGTGGGCCCCGGGGATACGCAGTATTTT | CASSPLVIVGPGDTQYF
TRBD1 | TRBJ2-7 | TRBV28 | once | TGTGCCAGCAGGACGGGAGGGACAGGGGGCTACGAGCAGTACTTC | CASRTGGTGGYEQYF
- | TRBJ1-3 | TRBV30 | - | TGTGCCTGGAGTAGGCTCGGAGGGGCGGACACCATATATTTT | CAWSRLGGADTIYF
- | TRBJ1-1 | TRBV27 | - | TGTGCCAGCAGTTTGAACTTGAACACTGAAGCTTTCTTT | CASSLNLNTEAFF
- | TRBJ2-2 | TRBV2 | few | TGTGCCAGCAGTGTGCGGGCAGGGGCGTTCACCGGGGAGCTGTTTTTT | CASSVRAGAFTGELFF
- | TRBJ1-2 | TRBV5-1 | - | TGCGCCAGCAGCTACGGGACGGGGAACTATGGCTACACCTTC | CASSYGTGNYGYTF
- | TRBJ1-1 | TRBV11-2 | - | TGTGCCAGCAGCTTAAGTCTGGGGAGAAACAGCGAGCACCCTTCGAGAGCTTTCTTT | CASSLSLGRNSEHPSRAFF
- | TRBJ1-3 | TRBV5-1 | - | TGCGCCAGCAGCTTATCAGGGGCTGGGGACACCATATATTTT | CASSLSGAGDTIYF
- | TRBJ2-5 | TRBV6-5 | - | TGTGCCAGCAGTTACGGGGGGGGGCCGTCAGAGACCCAGTACTTC | CASSYGGGPSETQYF
- | TRBJ1-3 | TRBV29-1 | once | TGCAGCGTTGACTCCGTCCCCTCTGGAAACACCATATATTTT | CSVDSVPSGNTIYF
- | TRBJ2-1 | TRBV2 | - | TGTGCCAGCAACGAAGGGGACTACAATGAGCAGTTCTTC | CASNEGDYNEQFF
- | TRBJ1-1 | TRBV29-1 | - | TGCAGCGTTGCGGGGGATGGGGCTGAAGCTTTCTTT | CSVAGDGAEAFF
TRBD1 | TRBJ1-2 | TRBV7-8 | few | TGTGCCAGCAGCTTAGATAGTTGGACAGGATGGAGTGGCTACACCTTC | CASSLDSWTGWSGYTF
- | TRBJ2-1 | TRBV28 | once | TGTGCCAGTTTTGTCCCTGGGAATGAGCAGTTCTTC | CASFVPGNEQFF
TRBD2 | TRBJ2-2 | TRBV5-1 | - | TGCGCCAGCAGCCTGAGGACTAGTTCGGTTATCGGGGAGCTGTTTTTT | CASSLRTSSVIGELFF
- | TRBJ2-2 | TRBV7-6 | - | TGTGCCAGCAGCTTAGAGACCCACACCGGGGAGCTGTTTTTT | CASSLETHTGELFF
- | TRBJ2-3 | TRBV2 | - | TGTGCCAGCAGTGGTGCCTACACAGATACGCAGTATTTT | CASSGAYTDTQYF
- | TRBJ1-1 | TRBV6-6 | - | TGTGCCAGCATCCTCGGGACTTACACTGAAGCTTTCTTT | CASILGTYTEAFF
TRBD2 | TRBJ2-1 | TRBV27 | few | TGTGCCAGCACAGTGGGGGGGACCATCTCCTCCTACAATGAGCAGTTCTTC | CASTVGGTISSYNEQFF
- | TRBJ2-3 | TRBV11-2 | - | TGTGCCAGCAGCTTGGACCCACCGACGGTTAGCACAGATACGCAGTATTTT | CASSLDPPTVSTDTQYF
- | TRBJ2-6 | TRBV6-1 | - | TGTGCCAGCAGTGAGGGTGCCAACGTCCTGACTTTC | CASSEGANVLTF
- | TRBJ2-1 | TRBV7-3 | - | TGTGCCAGCAGCTTAGCGGGGCTGCGGTCCTACAATGAGCAGTTCTTC | CASSLAGLRSYNEQFF
- | TRBJ2-1 | TRBV7-9 | - | TGTGCCAGCAGCCCGCGGGGCCTCTCCTACAATGAGCAGTTCTTC | CASSPRGLSYNEQFF
- | TRBJ2-6 | TRBV30 | - | TGTGCCTGGAGTGCTGGGGCCAACGTCCTGACTTTC | CAWSAGANVLTF
TRBD2 | TRBJ2-3 | TRBV13 | - | TGTGCCAGCAGCTTAAAGACGTGGGTAGCGGGAGTCAGGGCCACAGATACGCAGTATTTT | CASSLKTWVAGVRATDTQYF
- | TRBJ2-1 | TRBV5-4 | - | TGTGCCAGCAGCCAGGCAGGGGTCTCCTACAATGAGCAGTTCTTC | CASSQAGVSYNEQFF
- | TRBJ1-1 | TRBV27 | - | TGTGCCAGCAGCTATTCCACGTTGTTGAACACTGAAGCTTTCTTT | CASSYSTLLNTEAFF
TRBD1 | TRBJ2-1 | TRBV10-3 | - | TGTGCCATGTCAGACAGGGAATCGTTCAATGAGCAGTTCTTC | CAMSDRESFNEQFF
- | TRBJ1-1 | TRBV5-1 | - | TGCGCCAGCAGCTGGGTTCACAGATACACTGAAGCTTTCTTT | CASSWVHRYTEAFF
TRBD1 | TRBJ1-1 | TRBV7-3 | once | TGTGCCAGCAGCTCAGACAGGGGGATCACTGAAGCTTTCTTT | CASSSDRGITEAFF